The 20 T cell receptor beta chains in this list originate from one sample, sequenced in a study of beta chain features in type 1 diabetes. The antigens these receptors bind are not known. The entirety of the isolated RNA underwent reverse transcription, so expressed TCRB transcripts were sequenced. Data came from immunoSEQ multiplex PCR; TCRdb stores just in-frame clones and leaves some out. The sample holds approximately 140,000 clones; roughly 10% are singletons and the top ten take around 0.79%. Study-wide results and limits: People with Type 1 diabetes carried modestly yet significantly shorter TCRB CDR3s in all four CD4+ subsets.

Material: central memory CD4+ T cells from blood. These receptors were obtained from a man under 40 with type 1 diabetes.

By sample fraction, this clone is medium-sized. The CDR3: CSVQVGNQPQHF. DNA of the CDR3: TGCAGCGTTCAGGTTGGCAATCAGCCCCAGCATTTT. The chain uses TRBV29-1 and TRBJ1-5; D gene uncertain. V was clipped by 5 bases and J by 2 bases, with 7 bases between them. The CDR3 covers 12 residues. Germline loops: CDR1 SQVTM, CDR2 ANQGSEA.

The chain has TRBV28 and TRBJ1-2; 12 bases agree with TRBD1. The germline gives CDR1 MDHEN, CDR2 SYDVKM. The CDR3 length is 13 residues. The V segment lost 10 bases and the J segment 7 bases; nucleotides outside the gene matches: 7. The CDR3 region is CAIQGTGGSGYTF. The DNA of the CDR3 is TGTGCCATCCAAGGGACAGGGGGCTCTGGCTACACCTTC.

This clone was counted a few times. This chain links TRBV12-5 with TRBJ2-5, with TRBD1 as a possible D gene (7 bases). The germline gives CDR1 LGHNT, CDR2 FRNRAP. The CDR3 spans 13 residues. Trimming stripped 6 bases from V and 7 bases from J, with 15 bases between. CDR3 nucleotide sequence: TGTGCTAGTGGCGACAGGGCCGGGGGGACCCAGTACTTC. Amino acids: CASGDRAGGTQYF.

There are a few counts of this clone. The genes are TRBV28 and TRBJ2-3, with 10 positions matching TRBD2. The CDR3 spans 17 residues. The germline gives CDR1 MDHEN, CDR2 SYDVKM. After removal of 3 bases from V and 1 base from J, the junction contained 7 bases not matched to a gene. The CDR3 protein is CASSFLAGAPGTDTQYF. For the CDR3, the DNA is TGTGCCAGCAGTTTCCTAGCGGGGGCCCCTGGCACAGATACGCAGTATTTT.

In this sample, this clone turned up a few times. This chain joins TRBV30 and TRBJ2-2; TRBD2 aligns across 8 bases. With V trimmed by 5 bases and J by 5 bases, 4 bases remained unmatched. The CDR3 contains 13 residues. Per the germline V gene, CDR1 is GTSNPN and CDR2 is SVGIG (reference sequence). Here the CDR3 reads CAWEERGTGELFF. CDR3 nucleotides: TGTGCCTGGGAGGAGCGGGGGACCGGGGAGCTGTTTTTT.

This clone was found a few times. The rearrangement joins TRBV7-2 to TRBJ2-7; weak D call: TRBD2 (6 bases). Looked up from germline, CDR1 is SGHTA and CDR2 is FQGNSA. Trimming cost V 4 bases and J 5 bases, with 27 bases left between them. The CDR3 totals 18 residues. The CDR3 DNA reads TGTGCCAGCAGCTCTAGGGGAAGAGGGACTTGGGGTTCCCACGAGCAGTACTTC. Protein: CASSSRGRGTWGSHEQYF.

This clone was detected only a few times. The chain employs TRBV4-2 and TRBJ2-5; the D gene is possibly TRBD1 (5 bases). The CDR3 consists of 13 residues. V lost 1 base and J 4 bases, leaving 7 bases between the germline ends. Germline CDR1 is LGHNA and CDR2 is YNFKEQ. CDR3 sequence reads: CASSQAQGETQYF. The CDR3 region has the DNA TGTGCCAGCAGCCAAGCCCAGGGAGAGACCCAGTACTTC.

Here the CDR3 DNA reads TGTGCCTGGAGTGTAGGGGGTTCGGGCTCCTACAATGAGCAGTTCTTC. The encoded protein is CAWSVGGSGSYNEQFF. The rearrangement links TRBV30 to TRBJ2-1; possible D gene TRBD1, 6 bases. The length of the CDR3 is 16 residues. V gave up 0 bases and J gave up 0 bases, with 12 bases separating them. Per germline, CDR1 GTSNPN and CDR2 SVGIG (reference sequence).

This chain uses TRBV4-3 with TRBJ1-6; 8 bases are shared with TRBD1. V lost 4 bases and J lost 9; bases outside the gene matches: 8. The CDR3 loop spans 15 amino acids. From germline, CDR1 is LGHNA and CDR2 YSLEER. As DNA, the CDR3 is TGCGCCAGCAGCCCACAGGACAGGGAGGCTTCACCCCTCCACTTT. It is translated as CASSPQDREASPLHF.

The chain employs TRBV19 and TRBJ1-5, with 9 bases fitting TRBD1. The CDR3 totals 16 residues. Per the germline V gene, CDR1 is LNHDA and CDR2 is SQIVND (reference sequence). The trim removed 5 bases at V and 6 bases at J, leaving 11 bases unmatched. CDR3 DNA: TGTGCCAGTAGTGGCGGGACAGGGACAAGGAGTCAGCCCCAGCATTTT. Amino acid sequence: CASSGGTGTRSQPQHF.

This clone was seen just once. The rearrangement uses TRBV13 and TRBJ1-5; possibly TRBD1 for D (6 bases). Germline V gives CDR1 PRHDT, CDR2 FYEKMQ (reference sequence). Trimming removed 0 bases at V and 6 bases at J, with 12 bases between. The CDR3 extends over 15 amino acids. CDR3 in amino acids: CASSLGAGEGQPQHF. The CDR3 DNA reads TGTGCCAGCAGCTTAGGGGCAGGGGAGGGTCAGCCCCAGCATTTT.

The rearrangement uses TRBV7-2 and TRBJ2-2; no definite D call. Germline V gives CDR1 SGHTA, CDR2 FQGNSA. V lost 6 bases to trimming and J lost 6 bases, with 14 bases between them. This CDR3 is built from 14 residues. The CDR3 DNA sequence: TGTGCCAGCAGTCCCAAGACCGGAGCCGGGGAGCTGTTTTTT. Its translation: CASSPKTGAGELFF.

The table lists this clone with a few counts. CDR3 bases: TGCGCCAGCAGCTTTGGGGCGGACTATGGCTACACCTTC. It is translated as CASSFGADYGYTF. The chain joins TRBV5-1 to TRBJ1-2; the D gene is possibly TRBD1 (5 bases). CDR3 length: 13 residues. Looked up from germline, CDR1 is SGHRS and CDR2 is YFSETQ. Trimming stripped 2 bases from V and 3 bases from J, with 8 bases between.

J is TRBJ1-1 and V is TRBV5-4; D perhaps matches TRBD1 (5 bases). This CDR3 region has 12 residues. Germline values: CDR1 SGHNT, CDR2 YYREEE (reference sequence). V lost 3 bases, J lost 10 bases, and 13 bases lay in between. The CDR3 loop is CASSSGISGAFF. CDR3 DNA sequence: TGTGCCAGCAGCTCAGGGATTTCAGGAGCTTTCTTT.

The chain carries TRBV5-1 and TRBJ2-3; the match to TRBD2 covers 8 bases. Germline CDR1 and CDR2: SGHRS and YFSETQ. The CDR3 length is 16 residues. V lost 0 bases and J lost 2; bases outside the gene matches: 5. CDR3 DNA: TGCGCCAGCAGCTTGGGGGCTAGCGGGCCCACAGATACGCAGTATTTT. Its protein is CASSLGASGPTDTQYF.

The V call is TRBV27, the J call TRBJ2-5, with unresolved D. The CDR3 runs 14 residues. V lost 5 bases and J lost 2, with 12 bases in between. CDR1 and CDR2 (germline): MNHEY, SMNVEV (reference sequence). The CDR3 DNA follows: TGTGCCAGCAGTCCGCACTACCGTCAAGAGACCCAGTACTTC. It yields the protein CASSPHYRQETQYF.

This chain uses TRBV2 with TRBJ2-3; D is unresolved. This CDR3 has 13 amino acids. The V end was cut by 8 bases, the J end by 0 bases, with 9 bases between. In germline, CDR1 is SNHLY, CDR2 FYNNEI. The CDR3 sequence is CASSETSTDTQYF. For the CDR3, the DNA is TGTGCCAGCTCAGAGACTAGCACAGATACGCAGTATTTT.

The V gene is TRBV4-1, the J gene TRBJ1-2, with D possibly being TRBD1 (5 bases). The CDR3 spans 16 residues. Germline V gene data show CDR1 as MGHRA and CDR2 as YSYEKL. V shed 3 bases and J shed 7 bases, with 21 bases lying between them. The CDR3 DNA is TGCGCCAGCAGCCATGGGGCTCAGGGCGAGCTTTTTGGCTACACCTTC. Protein product: CASSHGAQGELFGYTF.

A few counts support this clone. This chain connects TRBV7-9 to TRBJ2-5, with a weak D call TRBD2 (6 bases). The CDR3 length is 15 residues. CDR1 and CDR2 (germline): SEHNR, FQNEAQ (reference sequence). V was clipped by 4 bases and J by 7 bases, with 19 bases between them. CDR3 amino acids: CASSWDSHWTGTQYF. CDR3 bases: TGTGCCAGCAGCTGGGACTCGCACTGGACGGGGACCCAGTACTTC. Drawing the rest from reference TRBV7-9 and TRBJ2-5, the complete variable domain is DTGVSQNPRHKITKRGQNVTFRCDPISEHNRLYWYRQTLGQGPEFLTYFQNEAQLEKSRLLSDRFSAERPKGSFSTLEIQRTEQGDSAMYLCASSWDSHWTGTQYFGPGTRLLVL.

The sample holds a few counts of this clone. V usage is TRBV29-1 and J usage is TRBJ2-3; D may be TRBD1 (5 bases). Deletions cut 0 bases from V and 2 bases from J, with 12 bases between. The germline V gene has CDR1 SQVTM and CDR2 ANQGSEA. The CDR3 runs to 15 residues. Here the CDR3 reads CSVEEPRQNTDTQYF. DNA of the CDR3: TGCAGCGTTGAAGAGCCCAGACAGAACACAGATACGCAGTATTTT.